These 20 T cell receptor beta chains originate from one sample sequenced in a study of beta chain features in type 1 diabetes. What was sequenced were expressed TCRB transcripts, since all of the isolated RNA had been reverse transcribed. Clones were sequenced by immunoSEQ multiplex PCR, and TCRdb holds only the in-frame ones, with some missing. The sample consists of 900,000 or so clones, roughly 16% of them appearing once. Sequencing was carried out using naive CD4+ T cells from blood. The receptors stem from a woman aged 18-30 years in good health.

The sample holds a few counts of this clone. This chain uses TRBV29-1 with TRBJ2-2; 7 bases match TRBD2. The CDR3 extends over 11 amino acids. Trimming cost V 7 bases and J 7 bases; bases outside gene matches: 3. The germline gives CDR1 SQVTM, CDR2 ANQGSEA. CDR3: CSGRESGELFF. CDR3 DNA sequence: TGCAGCGGGCGGGAGAGCGGGGAGCTGTTTTTT.

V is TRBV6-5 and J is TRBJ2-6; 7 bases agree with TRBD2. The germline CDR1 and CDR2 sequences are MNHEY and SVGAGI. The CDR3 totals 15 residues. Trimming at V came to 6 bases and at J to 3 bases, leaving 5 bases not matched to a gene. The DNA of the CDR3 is TGTGCCAGCAGAGGGGAGGGAAGTGGGGCCAACGTCCTGACTTTC. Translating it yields CASRGEGSGANVLTF.

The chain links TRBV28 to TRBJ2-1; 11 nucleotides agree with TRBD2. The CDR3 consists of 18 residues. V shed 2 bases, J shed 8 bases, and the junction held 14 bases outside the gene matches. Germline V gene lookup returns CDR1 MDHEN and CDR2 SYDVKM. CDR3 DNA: TGTGCCAGCAGTTTACCCTCCAGACTAGCGGGATGGGGGGATGAGCAGTTCTTC. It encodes CASSLPSRLAGWGDEQFF.

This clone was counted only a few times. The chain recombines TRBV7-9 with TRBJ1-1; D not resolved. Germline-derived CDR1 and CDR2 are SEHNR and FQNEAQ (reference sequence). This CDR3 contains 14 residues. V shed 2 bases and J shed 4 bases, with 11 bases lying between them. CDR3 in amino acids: CASSLLGRPTEAFF. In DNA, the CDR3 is TGTGCCAGCAGCTTATTGGGGAGGCCCACTGAAGCTTTCTTT.

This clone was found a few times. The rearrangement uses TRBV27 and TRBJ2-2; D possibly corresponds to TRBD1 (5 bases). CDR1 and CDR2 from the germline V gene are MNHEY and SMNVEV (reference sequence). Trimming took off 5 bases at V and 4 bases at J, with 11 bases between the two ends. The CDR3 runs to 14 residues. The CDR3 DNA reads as TGTGCCAGCAGTCCCCGGACAATCACCGGGGAGCTGTTTTTT. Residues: CASSPRTITGELFF.

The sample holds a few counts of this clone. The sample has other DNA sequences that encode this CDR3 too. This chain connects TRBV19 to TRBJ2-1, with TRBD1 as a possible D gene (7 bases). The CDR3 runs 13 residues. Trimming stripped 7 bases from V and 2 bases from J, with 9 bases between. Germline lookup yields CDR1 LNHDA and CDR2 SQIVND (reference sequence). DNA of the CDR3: TGTGCCAGTACCAGGGGGGCCTACAATGAGCAGTTCTTC. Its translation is CASTRGAYNEQFF.

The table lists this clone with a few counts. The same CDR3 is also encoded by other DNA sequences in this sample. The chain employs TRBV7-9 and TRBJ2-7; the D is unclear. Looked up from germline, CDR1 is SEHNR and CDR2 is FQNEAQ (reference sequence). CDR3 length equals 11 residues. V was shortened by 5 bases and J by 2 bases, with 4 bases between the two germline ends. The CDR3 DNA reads TGTGCCAGCAGCCTTACCTACGAGCAGTACTTC. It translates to CASSLTYEQYF.

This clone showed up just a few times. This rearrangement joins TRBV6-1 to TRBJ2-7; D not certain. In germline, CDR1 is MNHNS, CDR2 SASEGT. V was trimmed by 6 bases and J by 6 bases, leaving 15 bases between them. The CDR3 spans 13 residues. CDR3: CASRSPWVIEQYF. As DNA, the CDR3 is TGTGCCAGCAGGTCACCATGGGTGATCGAGCAGTACTTC.

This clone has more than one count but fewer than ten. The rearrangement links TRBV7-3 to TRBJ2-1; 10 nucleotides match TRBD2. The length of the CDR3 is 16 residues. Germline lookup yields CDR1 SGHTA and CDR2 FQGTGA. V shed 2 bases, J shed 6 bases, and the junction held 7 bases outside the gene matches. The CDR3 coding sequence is TGTGCCAGCAGCTTATGGCTAGCGGGAGAGACCAATGAGCAGTTCTTC. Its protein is CASSLWLAGETNEQFF.

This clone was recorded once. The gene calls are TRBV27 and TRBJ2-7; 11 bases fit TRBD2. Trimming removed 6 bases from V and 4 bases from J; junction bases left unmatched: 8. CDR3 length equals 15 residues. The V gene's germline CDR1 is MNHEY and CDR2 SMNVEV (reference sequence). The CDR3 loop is CASSLGTSGTYEQYF. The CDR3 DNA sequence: TGTGCCAGCAGCTTAGGGACTAGCGGAACATACGAGCAGTACTTC.

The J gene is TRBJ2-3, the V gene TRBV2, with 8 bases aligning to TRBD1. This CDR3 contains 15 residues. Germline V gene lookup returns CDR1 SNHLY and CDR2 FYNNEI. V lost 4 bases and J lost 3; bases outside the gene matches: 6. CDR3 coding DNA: TGTGCCAGCAGTGGGGACAGGCATCAGACAGATACGCAGTATTTT. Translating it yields CASSGDRHQTDTQYF.

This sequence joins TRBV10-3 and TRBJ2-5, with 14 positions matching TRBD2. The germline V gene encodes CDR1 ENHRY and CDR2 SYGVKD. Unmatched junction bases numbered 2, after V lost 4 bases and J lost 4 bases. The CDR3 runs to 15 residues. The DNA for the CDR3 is TGTGCCATCAGTGGCGGACTAGCGGGAGGAGAGACCCAGTACTTC. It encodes CAISGGLAGGETQYF.

In nucleotides, the CDR3 is TGCAGCGTTGGGACAGGTCACAATGAGCAGTTCTTC. This encodes CSVGTGHNEQFF. The chain is built from TRBV29-1 and TRBJ2-1; 7 nucleotides agree with TRBD1. CDR3 size: 12 residues. CDR1 is SQVTM and CDR2 is ANQGSEA in the germline V gene. The ends lost 4 bases at V and 5 bases at J; junction bases unmatched: 2.

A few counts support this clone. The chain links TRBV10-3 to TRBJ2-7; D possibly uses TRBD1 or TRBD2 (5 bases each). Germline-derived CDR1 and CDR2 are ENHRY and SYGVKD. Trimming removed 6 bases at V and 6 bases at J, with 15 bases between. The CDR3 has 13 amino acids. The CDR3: CAISTGASGEQYF. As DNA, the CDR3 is TGTGCCATCAGCACCGGGGCTTCGGGCGAGCAGTACTTC.

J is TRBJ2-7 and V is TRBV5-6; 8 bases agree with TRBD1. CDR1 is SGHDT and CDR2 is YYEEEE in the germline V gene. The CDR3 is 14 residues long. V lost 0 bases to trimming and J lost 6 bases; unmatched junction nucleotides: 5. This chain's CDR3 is CASSLGQGASEQYF. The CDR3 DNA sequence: TGTGCCAGCAGCTTGGGGCAGGGGGCTAGCGAGCAGTACTTC.

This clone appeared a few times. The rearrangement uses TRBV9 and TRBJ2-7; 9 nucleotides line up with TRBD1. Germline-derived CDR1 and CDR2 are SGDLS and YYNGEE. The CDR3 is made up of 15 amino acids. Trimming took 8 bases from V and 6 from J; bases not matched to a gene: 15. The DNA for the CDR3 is TGTGCCAGTGCGGAAGGGGGACAGGGCTTTAGCGAGCAGTACTTC. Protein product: CASAEGGQGFSEQYF.

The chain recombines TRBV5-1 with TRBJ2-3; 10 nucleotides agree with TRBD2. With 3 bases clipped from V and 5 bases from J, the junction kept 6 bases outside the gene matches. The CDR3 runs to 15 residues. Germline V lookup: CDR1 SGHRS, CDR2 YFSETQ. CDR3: CASSWSGREGDTQYF. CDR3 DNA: TGCGCCAGCAGCTGGAGCGGGAGGGAGGGAGATACGCAGTATTTT.

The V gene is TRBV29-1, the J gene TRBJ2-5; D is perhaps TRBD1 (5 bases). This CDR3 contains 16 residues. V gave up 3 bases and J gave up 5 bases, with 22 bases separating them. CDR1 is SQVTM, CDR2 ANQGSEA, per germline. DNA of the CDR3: TGCAGCGTTGAGACCCCGACAGTCCCCCAAATCGAGACCCAGTACTTC. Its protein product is CSVETPTVPQIETQYF. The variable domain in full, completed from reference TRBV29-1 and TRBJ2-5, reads SAVISQKPSRDICQRGTSLTIQCQVDSQVTMMFWYRQQPGQSLTLIATANQGSEATYESGFVIDKFPISRPNLTFSTLTVSNMSPEDSSIYLCSVETPTVPQIETQYFGPGTRLLVL.

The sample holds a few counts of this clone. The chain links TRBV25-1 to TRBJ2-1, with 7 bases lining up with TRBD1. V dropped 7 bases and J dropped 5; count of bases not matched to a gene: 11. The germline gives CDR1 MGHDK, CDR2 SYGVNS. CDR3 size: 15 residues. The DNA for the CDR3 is TGTGCCAGCAAAGGTCCGGGACAGACACACAATGAGCAGTTCTTC. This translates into CASKGPGQTHNEQFF.

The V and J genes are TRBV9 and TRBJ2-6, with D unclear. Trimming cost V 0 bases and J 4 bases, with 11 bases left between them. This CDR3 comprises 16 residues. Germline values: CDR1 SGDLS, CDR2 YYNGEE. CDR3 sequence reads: CASSVGVNSGANVLTF. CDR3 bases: TGTGCCAGCAGCGTAGGTGTCAACTCGGGGGCCAACGTCCTGACTTTC.